This paragraph covers one TCR beta chain sequence. Its antigen is currently unknown. The germline V gene encodes CDR1 SQVTM and CDR2 ANQGSEA. V was pared by 2 bases and J by 7 bases, with 12 bases between. The CDR3 has 13 amino acids. Some clones are missing from TCRdb's copy, which holds only in-frame ones; the method was immunoSEQ multiplex PCR. The repertoire holds 50,000 to 75,000 clones, with 70% to 90% as singletons. The data derive from a study of OX40 agonist ivuxolimab in advanced cancers. Findings and caveats of the study: On average, CD8+ T cells had more expanded clones than CD4+.

Material: CD4+ or CD8+ T cells sorted from blood, obtained in a trial of the OX40 agonist ivuxolimab. This receptor was obtained from an adult with an advanced solid tumor such as melanoma, head and neck, liver or kidney cancer. This chain joins TRBV29-1 and TRBJ2-1; a possible D gene is TRBD2 (6 bases). The CDR3 is CSVEITRGNEQFF. The CDR3 DNA reads TGCAGCGTTGAAATAACGCGGGGTAATGAGCAGTTCTTC.